This T cell receptor beta chain was found in a study of blood T cell repertoires in COVID-19 (dated by TCRdb to 2018 to 2020). Study-level background: Collaborator samples came from the United States, Italy and Spain and covered acute and convalescent phases of COVID-19. The material from the prospective study consisted of cDNA or gDNA derived from T cells, B-cell-depleted T cells, or PBMCs. Subjects who had been exposed to COVID-19, were actively infected with it, or had recovered from it provided the deeply sampled blood TCRbeta repertoires that made up the dataset. A freely available public database, intended as a resource for researchers studying the immune response to SARS-CoV-2, is where the repertoires were released. Samples were obtained from the ongoing ImmuneRACE study (first 160 participants) and from 1,254 subjects provided by 6 global collaborators. A de-identified subject ID, COVID-19 status, age in years and sex were almost always included in the sample metadata. HLA class I and class II types, where available, came from metadata supplied by the sample provider rather than from assay-based typing. Results the study describes overall, beyond this receptor: The amount of clinical and demographic metadata varied by source and participant and was provided uncurated.

The immunoSEQ Assay, a bias-controlled multiplex PCR, was used to amplify TCRbeta CDR3 regions from genomic DNA. In the paper's pipeline: Within the assay, amplification of reference gene primers was used to estimate how many nucleated cells each sample contained. To quantify the absolute abundance of each unique TCRbeta CDR3 rearrangement, sequence reads were collapsed and filtered. Productive Simpson clonality was computed per sample as the square root of Simpson's diversity index over productive rearrangements. In TCRdb, the immuneACCESS table is reduced to in-frame sequences with V and J assigned. These tables do not hold every clone; where another copy was compared, an unresolved V gene accounts for under half, and the others remain unexplained. V and J calls and clone size come straight from that table; D and trimming were deduced from the DNA. This sample comprises approximately 16,000 clones, roughly 88% of them detected only once. Jointly, the top ten make up 9.5% to 15% of the sample.

The germline V gene encodes CDR1 MNHEY and CDR2 SVGAGI. Germline trimming: 2 bases from V, 1 base from J; junction bases outside gene matches: 2. From the cysteine up to the phenylalanine, the CDR3 has a length of 15 residues. Left in the record is the CDR3 DNA by itself, 45 bases read in frame from the first base. Each collaborating institution followed its own protocols to collect whole blood in K2EDTA tubes. Collaborator samples were shipped for TCRbeta analysis as frozen whole blood, isolated PBMCs, or DNA extracted from either sample type. This clone is medium-sized (0.01 to 0.1%) in terms of sample share. Its antigen remains unidentified. The record has no base qualities; no much larger clone is one base away.

The sequenced sample consisted of peripheral blood. This receptor chain uses TRBV6-5 and TRBJ2-7, with TRBD2 identical over 10 junction bases. The receptor was isolated from a human donor in a cohort sampled during active COVID-19. The nucleotide sequence is given as TGTGCCAGCAGTTACCGGACTAGCGGTTCCTACGAGCAGTACTTC. The resulting protein is CASSYRTSGSYEQYF.